Shown below are 8 T cell receptor beta chains from a single sample sequenced in a study of graft-versus-host responses after intestinal transplantation. No cognate antigen is known for these TCRs. The protocol was immunoSEQ multiplex PCR, while the TCRdb copy is restricted to in-frame clones and leaves out a portion. The data contain roughly 38,000 clones, roughly 93% of them singletons. This specimen consisted of unstimulated CD8+ T cells sorted from spleen or lymph node cells, obtained before transplant. The source of these receptors is a human donor who was the organ donor for an intestinal transplant.

The chain has TRBV6-5 and TRBJ2-3, with no clear D. V lost 0 bases and J 2 bases, leaving 9 bases between the germline ends. Per the germline V gene, CDR1 is MNHEY and CDR2 is SVGAGI. The CDR3 spans 15 residues. The CDR3 nucleotides are TGTGCCAGCAGTTACTCACTTGCGGCCACAGATACGCAGTATTTT. It encodes CASSYSLAATDTQYF.

This chain connects TRBV7-8 to TRBJ2-6; D gene uncertain. This CDR3 region has 18 residues. The V end lost 5 bases, the J end lost 5 bases, and 22 bases lay between the germline ends. Germline V gene sequence: CDR1 SGHVS, CDR2 FQNEAQ. CDR3 loop: CASSRQYYPQSRANVLTF. CDR3 DNA sequence: TGTGCCAGCAGCCGGCAATATTACCCACAAAGTCGGGCCAACGTCCTGACTTTC.

This chain links TRBV28 with TRBJ1-5, with 8 nucleotides matching TRBD1. J gave up 5 bases and V 3 bases, and 3 bases lay outside the gene matches. The CDR3 is 14 amino acids. The germline V gene encodes CDR1 MDHEN and CDR2 SYDVKM. DNA of the CDR3: TGTGCCAGCAGTTTTGGGACAGGCTATCAGCCCCAGCATTTT. As protein: CASSFGTGYQPQHF.

The chain links TRBV11-3 to TRBJ2-7; D is uncertain. This CDR3 spans 13 amino acids. Per germline, CDR1 SGHNT and CDR2 YENEEA. V shed 0 bases and J shed 0 bases, with 3 bases lying between them. The DNA for the CDR3 is TGTGCCAGCAGCTTAGACAACTCCTACGAGCAGTACTTC. It yields the protein CASSLDNSYEQYF.

The CDR3 loop reads CASGAVSGSSSGANVLTF. CDR3 coding DNA: TGTGCCAGCGGTGCAGTCAGCGGGAGTAGCTCTGGGGCCAACGTCCTGACTTTC. V gene TRBV6-1 combines with J gene TRBJ2-6; TRBD2 matches at 8 bases. V dropped 8 bases and J dropped 0; count of bases not matched to a gene: 12. The germline V gene encodes CDR1 MNHNS and CDR2 SASEGT. This CDR3 spans 18 amino acids.

This chain links TRBV4-1 with TRBJ2-6, with a possible D match to TRBD2 (7 bases). The CDR3 is made up of 18 amino acids. The V end lost 1 base, the J end lost 2 bases, and 15 bases lay between the germline ends. The V gene's germline CDR1 is MGHRA and CDR2 YSYEKL. CDR3 DNA: TGCGCCAGCAGCCAAGGTTGGGGGGGGGCTCCTGGGGCCAACGTCCTGACTTTC. Protein product: CASSQGWGGAPGANVLTF.

The V gene is TRBV7-6, the J gene TRBJ2-7; D is undetermined. Germline assignment: CDR1 SGHVS and CDR2 FNYEAQ. V was cut by 5 bases and J by 3 bases, with 20 bases left in between. The CDR3 sequence is 16 residues long. CDR3 amino acids: CASSKLRGPYLYEQYF. DNA for the CDR3: TGTGCCAGCAGCAAACTGCGTGGGCCCTATCTCTACGAGCAGTACTTC.

This clone was recorded a few times. The rearrangement joins TRBV9 to TRBJ1-1; TRBD1 matches at 9 bases. Germline-derived CDR1 and CDR2 are SGDLS and YYNGEE. V was clipped by 3 bases and J by 5 bases; unmatched bases: 5. The CDR3 extends over 14 amino acids. CDR3 sequence (DNA): TGTGCCAGCAGCGCCACCGGGACAGGGACTGAAGCTTTCTTT. The encoded protein is CASSATGTGTEAFF.